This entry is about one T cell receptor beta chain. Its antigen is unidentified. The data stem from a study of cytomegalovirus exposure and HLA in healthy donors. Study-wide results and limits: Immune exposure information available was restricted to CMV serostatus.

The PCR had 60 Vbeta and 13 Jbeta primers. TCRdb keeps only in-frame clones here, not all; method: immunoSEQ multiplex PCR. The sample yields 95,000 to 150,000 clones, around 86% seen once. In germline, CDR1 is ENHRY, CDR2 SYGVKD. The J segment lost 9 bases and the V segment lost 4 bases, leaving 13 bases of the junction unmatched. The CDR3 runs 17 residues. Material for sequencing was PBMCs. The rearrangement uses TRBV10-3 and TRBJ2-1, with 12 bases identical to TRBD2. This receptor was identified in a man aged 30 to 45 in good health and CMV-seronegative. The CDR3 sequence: CAISVSVLAGGPTEQFF. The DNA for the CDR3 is TGTGCCATCAGTGTGTCAGTCCTAGCGGGGGGGCCCACTGAGCAGTTCTTC.